A single sample gave rise to the 26 T cell receptor beta chains below, sequenced in a study of blood T cell repertoires in COVID-19. The protocol was immunoSEQ multiplex PCR, while the TCRdb copy is restricted to in-frame clones and leaves out a portion. The repertoire holds approximately 260,000 clones, with 75% to 90% as singletons. Sequenced material: peripheral blood. Receptors originate from a woman in her 70s with acute or convalescent COVID-19.

J is TRBJ2-6 and V is TRBV2, with D possibly TRBD2 on 5 matching bases. V lost 7 bases and J lost 2, with 12 bases in between. Germline V gives CDR1 SNHLY, CDR2 FYNNEI. The CDR3 is made up of 15 amino acids. CDR3 DNA: TGTGCCAGCAAGGTTCGAGGGACTGGGGCCAACGTCCTGACTTTC. It translates to CASKVRGTGANVLTF.

The DNA for the CDR3 is TGTGCCAGCAGTGAAGGGACAGGCTTCGGAGATACGCAGTATTTT. Translation: CASSEGTGFGDTQYF. J is TRBJ2-3 and V is TRBV6-1; 7 positions match TRBD1. Germline CDR1 and CDR2: MNHNS and SASEGT. The junction had 6 bases not matched to a gene; V was cut back by 1 base and J by 5 bases. The CDR3 has 15 residues.

This sequence joins TRBV5-1 and TRBJ2-7; 7 bases are a match to TRBD2. This CDR3 is 16 amino acids long. The germline gives CDR1 SGHRS, CDR2 YFSETQ. After removal of 4 bases from V and 5 bases from J, the junction contained 15 bases not matched to a gene. CDR3 sequence: CASSPSTGGVQDEQYF. CDR3 bases: TGCGCCAGCAGCCCGTCAACTGGGGGGGTCCAGGACGAGCAGTACTTC.

The genes are TRBV5-4 and TRBJ1-1; TRBD1 might be the D (5 bases). The CDR3 is 14 residues long. V was cut by 3 bases and J by 3 bases, with 12 bases left in between. Germline values: CDR1 SGHNT, CDR2 YYREEE (reference sequence). The CDR3 sequence: CASSSPRGDTEAFF. CDR3 in DNA: TGTGCCAGCAGCTCCCCTCGGGGGGACACTGAAGCTTTCTTT.

V is TRBV29-1 and J is TRBJ1-2; D is unresolved. This CDR3 region has 12 residues. V was shortened by 0 bases and J by 4 bases, with 6 bases between the two germline ends. CDR1 is SQVTM, CDR2 ANQGSEA, per germline. The chain's CDR3 is CSVEDPGYGYTF. CDR3 nucleotide sequence: TGCAGCGTTGAAGATCCGGGCTATGGCTACACCTTC.

The genes are TRBV12-5 and TRBJ1-1; weak D call: TRBD1 (5 bases). There are 15 residues in the CDR3. Germline CDR1 reads LGHNT; CDR2 reads FRNRAP. V gave up 2 bases and J gave up 4 bases, with 14 bases separating them. The CDR3 protein is CASGLPAGRSTEAFF. The CDR3 region has the DNA TGTGCTAGTGGTTTGCCGGCGGGACGAAGCACTGAAGCTTTCTTT. Full variable domain (outside the CDR3, taken from reference TRBV12-5 and TRBJ1-1): DARVTQTPRHKVTEMGQEVTMRCQPILGHNTVFWYRQTMMQGLELLAYFRNRAPLDDSGMPKDRFSAEMPDATLATLKIQPSEPRDSAVYFCASGLPAGRSTEAFFGQGTRLTVV.

This chain connects TRBV12-3 or TRBV12-4 to TRBJ2-7; 7 bases line up with TRBD1. This CDR3 spans 13 amino acids. V lost 9 bases and J lost 2; bases outside the gene matches: 7. Written as DNA, the CDR3 is TGTGCCAGTCTCTTGACAGGGACCTACGAGCAGTACTTC. It codes for CASLLTGTYEQYF.

The chain uses TRBV5-1 and TRBJ2-3, with 7 bases aligning to TRBD2. Trimming removed 4 bases from V and 1 base from J; junction bases left unmatched: 0. This CDR3 has 13 amino acids. The germline CDR1 and CDR2 sequences are SGHRS and YFSETQ. The CDR3 loop reads CASSREGTDTQYF. As DNA, the CDR3 is TGCGCCAGCAGCCGGGAGGGCACAGATACGCAGTATTTT.

The rearrangement uses TRBV21-1 and TRBJ1-2. TRBV21-1 is termed a pseudogene. The CDR3 has 12 residues. This CDR3 is CARRGYPYGYTF. The DNA of the CDR3 is TGTGCCCGGCGGGGGTACCCCTATGGCTACACCTTC.

This rearrangement joins TRBV7-9 to TRBJ2-7, with D possibly TRBD1 on 5 matching bases. V was pared by 0 bases and J by 0 bases, with 9 bases between. The CDR3 is made up of 15 amino acids. Germline loops: CDR1 SEHNR, CDR2 FQNEAQ (reference sequence). CDR3 coding DNA: TGTGCCAGCAGCTTAGCACAGGAAAGCTCCTACGAGCAGTACTTC. It is translated as CASSLAQESSYEQYF.

This rearrangement joins TRBV3-1 (or the pseudogene TRBV3-2) to TRBJ2-5; 9 nucleotides align to TRBD2. Germline V CDR1 and CDR2: LGHDT, YNNKEL (reference sequence). V lost 5 bases to trimming and J lost 7 bases; unmatched junction nucleotides: 14. CDR3 length: 16 amino acids. CDR3 loop: CASSSTLSGGPGTQYF. The CDR3 region has the DNA TGTGCCAGCAGCTCCACCCTCAGCGGGGGGCCGGGGACCCAGTACTTC.

J is TRBJ2-5 and V is TRBV25-1; D is perhaps TRBD1 (6 bases). Trimming left V 1 base short and J 1 base short, with 13 bases between. CDR3 length: 16 residues. Per germline, CDR1 MGHDK and CDR2 SYGVNS. The CDR3 region is CASSELSRGSQETQYF. CDR3 DNA: TGTGCCAGCAGTGAATTATCAAGGGGGAGCCAAGAGACCCAGTACTTC.

This clone was found once. This chain uses TRBV7-8 with TRBJ2-5; no definite D call. V dropped 2 bases and J dropped 4 bases, with 11 bases sitting between them. The CDR3 spans 14 residues. In germline, CDR1 is SGHVS, CDR2 FQNEAQ. CDR3 residues: CASSLRSGSETQYF. CDR3 nucleotides: TGTGCCAGCAGCTTACGTTCAGGATCAGAGACCCAGTACTTC.

Written as DNA, the CDR3 is TGTGCCAGCTCACTCCGGGACAGGGAACCCCTCCACTTT. Amino acid sequence: CASSLRDREPLHF. This chain joins TRBV18 and TRBJ1-6; 9 bases map to TRBD1. The V segment lost 4 bases and the J segment 12 bases; nucleotides outside the gene matches: 4. The CDR3 has 13 residues. Looked up from germline, CDR1 is KGHSH and CDR2 is LQKENI.

V and J are TRBV7-8 and TRBJ1-5; TRBD1 is a possible D gene (6 bases). Trimming shortened V by 6 bases and J by 6 bases, and 15 bases separated the two germline ends. This CDR3 has 14 amino acids. The V gene's germline CDR1 is SGHVS and CDR2 FQNEAQ. CDR3 in amino acids: CASSRGGEGQPQHF. CDR3 in DNA: TGTGCCAGCAGTAGGGGGGGGGAAGGTCAGCCCCAGCATTTT.

The V and J genes are TRBV19 and TRBJ2-6; D not certain. The germline CDR1 and CDR2 sequences are LNHDA and SQIVND (reference sequence). V shed 11 bases and J shed 0 bases, with 11 bases lying between them. The CDR3 has 14 amino acids. The CDR3 nucleotides read TGTGCCTCTATCCAGCGCTCTGGGGCCAACGTCCTGACTTTC. Protein: CASIQRSGANVLTF. The complete variable domain, with remaining parts taken from reference TRBV19 and TRBJ2-6, reads DGGITQSPKYLFRKEGQNVTLSCEQNLNHDAMYWYRQDPGQGLRLIYYSQIVNDFQKGDIAEGYSVSREKKESFPLTVTSAQKNPTAFYLCASIQRSGANVLTFGAGSRLTVL.

The genes are TRBV30 and TRBJ2-7; weak D call: TRBD2 (6 bases). V dropped 2 bases and J dropped 5 bases, with 13 bases sitting between them. From germline, CDR1 is GTSNPN and CDR2 SVGIG (reference sequence). This CDR3 contains 13 residues. The CDR3: CAWSWGVGNEQYF. The CDR3 DNA reads as TGTGCCTGGAGTTGGGGGGTTGGGAACGAGCAGTACTTC.

The CDR3 reads CASSLFAGLNTGELFF. The CDR3, as DNA: TGTGCCAGCAGCTTGTTCGCAGGCCTGAACACCGGGGAGCTGTTTTTT. The rearrangement uses TRBV5-5 and TRBJ2-2; no reliable D call. CDR1 SGHKS and CDR2 YYEKEE come from the germline V gene (reference sequence). CDR3 length: 16 amino acids. The ends were cut back, 1 base at V and 1 base at J, with 11 bases in the middle.

J is TRBJ2-1 and V is TRBV11-1; perhaps TRBD2 as D (5 bases). CDR1 is SGHAT and CDR2 is FQDESV in the germline V gene (reference sequence). The CDR3 is made up of 16 amino acids. V dropped 5 bases and J dropped 0 bases, with 14 bases sitting between them. The CDR3 region has the DNA TGTGCCAGCAGCCCTGGGCAGCGGATCTCCTACAATGAGCAGTTCTTC. This gives the protein CASSPGQRISYNEQFF.

The chain has TRBV2 and TRBJ1-3; tentative D call: TRBD1 (6 bases). The germline CDR1 and CDR2 sequences are SNHLY and FYNNEI. Deletions cut 7 bases from V and 9 bases from J, with 19 bases between. CDR3 length equals 14 residues. The CDR3 DNA sequence: TGTGCCAGCATCCCGGACAGTAAAGGACCCACCATATATTTT. Translated, it gives CASIPDSKGPTIYF.

CDR3 nucleotides: TGTGCCAGCAGCTTGACAGGGCAGGCAGATACGCAGTATTTT. Amino acid sequence: CASSLTGQADTQYF. The chain carries TRBV5-4 and TRBJ2-3, with D perhaps matching TRBD1 (6 bases). The germline V gene encodes CDR1 SGHNT and CDR2 YYREEE (reference sequence). The CDR3 is made up of 14 amino acids. V lost 1 base and J lost 4, with 10 bases in between. Looking up the rest from reference TRBV5-4 and TRBJ2-3 gives the full variable domain: ETGVTQSPTHLIKTRGQQVTLRCSSQSGHNTVSWYQQALGQGPQFIFQYYREEENGRGNFPPRFSGLQFPNYSSELNVNALELDDSALYLCASSLTGQADTQYFGPGTRLTVL.

This chain connects TRBV7-9 to TRBJ2-7; D possibly corresponds to TRBD2 (6 bases). Germline CDR1 and CDR2: SEHNR and FQNEAQ (reference sequence). The CDR3 loop spans 13 amino acids. V lost 5 bases and J 6 bases, leaving 14 bases between the germline ends. The CDR3, as DNA: TGTGCCAGCAGCGGAAGGGTGGGGGGCGAGCAGTACTTC. Protein: CASSGRVGGEQYF.

The chain combines TRBV6-2 or TRBV6-3 with TRBJ2-7; D is perhaps TRBD2 (6 bases). CDR3 length equals 15 residues. V lost 2 bases and J lost 0, with 11 bases in between. CDR1 MNHEY and CDR2 SVGEGT come from the germline V gene. The CDR3 sequence is CASSYGGALSYEQYF. The CDR3 DNA follows: TGTGCCAGCAGTTACGGCGGGGCCCTCTCCTACGAGCAGTACTTC.

The V and J genes are TRBV15 and TRBJ1-3; D ambiguous. The CDR3 runs to 13 residues. The germline gives CDR1 LNHNV, CDR2 YYDKDF (reference sequence). The V and J ends lost 0 bases and 4 bases respectively, with 4 bases between them. The CDR3 is CATSRDRGNTIYF. CDR3 nucleotide sequence: TGTGCCACCAGCAGAGACAGGGGAAACACCATATATTTT.

J is TRBJ1-2 and V is TRBV5-8; D is possibly TRBD1 (5 bases). The CDR3 is 14 amino acids. The germline V and J ends were trimmed by 1 base and 4 bases, with 11 bases remaining between them. CDR1 is SGHTS and CDR2 is YDEGEE in the germline V gene. CDR3 coding DNA: TGTGCCAGCAGCTTGCCCGGGGGTCCCTATGGCTACACCTTC. This gives the protein CASSLPGGPYGYTF.

The chain is built from TRBV5-6 and TRBJ1-2; 8 nucleotides match TRBD1. V gave up 0 bases and J gave up 4 bases; unmatched junction bases: 8. The V gene's germline CDR1 is SGHDT and CDR2 YYEEEE. There are 16 residues in the CDR3. The CDR3 region has the DNA TGTGCCAGCAGCTTGGTGGAGGGGACAGGCCTCTATGGCTACACCTTC. It codes for CASSLVEGTGLYGYTF. The whole variable domain, remainder taken from reference TRBV5-6 and TRBJ1-2, is DAGVTQSPTHLIKTRGQQVTLRCSPKSGHDTVSWYQQALGQGPQFIFQYYEEEERQRGNFPDRFSGHQFPNYSSELNVNALLLGDSALYLCASSLVEGTGLYGYTFGSGTRLTVV.